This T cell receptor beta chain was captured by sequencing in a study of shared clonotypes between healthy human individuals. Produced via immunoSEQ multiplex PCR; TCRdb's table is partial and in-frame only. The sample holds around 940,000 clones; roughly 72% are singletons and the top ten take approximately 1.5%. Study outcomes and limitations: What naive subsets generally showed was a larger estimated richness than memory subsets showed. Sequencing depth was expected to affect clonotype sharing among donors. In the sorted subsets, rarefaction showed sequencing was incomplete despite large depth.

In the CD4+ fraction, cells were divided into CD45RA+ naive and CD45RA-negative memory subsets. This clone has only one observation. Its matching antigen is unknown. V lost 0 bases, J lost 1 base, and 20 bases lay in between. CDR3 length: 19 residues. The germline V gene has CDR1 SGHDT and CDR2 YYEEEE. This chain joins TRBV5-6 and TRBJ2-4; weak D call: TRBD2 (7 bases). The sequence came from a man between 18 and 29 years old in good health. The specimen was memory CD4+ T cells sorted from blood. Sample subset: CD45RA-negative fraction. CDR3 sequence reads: CASSLAESGGRFAKNIQYF. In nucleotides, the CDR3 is TGTGCCAGCAGCTTGGCGGAGTCCGGGGGGCGCTTTGCCAAAAACATTCAGTACTTC.